This T cell receptor beta chain was sequenced in a study of blood T cell repertoires in COVID-19 (dated by TCRdb to the early 2020s). For the study in its entirety: Samples covering the acute and convalescent phases of COVID-19 were provided by collaborators in the United States, Italy and Spain. The repertoires were released in a freely available public database meant as a resource for research on the immune response to SARS-CoV-2. The dataset comprised deeply sampled blood TCRbeta repertoires from subjects exposed to, actively infected with, or recovered from COVID-19. Sample metadata almost always included a de-identified subject ID, COVID-19 status, age in years and sex. The material from the prospective study consisted of cDNA or gDNA derived from T cells, B-cell-depleted T cells, or PBMCs. HLA class I and class II types, where available, came from metadata supplied by the sample provider rather than from assay-based typing. The samples were drawn from the first 160 participants of the ongoing ImmuneRACE study and from 1,254 subjects provided by 6 global collaborators. Paper-wide results and their limitations: The quantity of clinical and demographic metadata differed by source and by participant and was supplied without curation.

TCRbeta CDR3 regions were amplified from genomic DNA by means of the immunoSEQ Assay, a bias-controlled multiplex PCR. In the paper's pipeline: The number of nucleated cells in each sample was estimated from the amplification of reference gene primers within the assay. To quantify the absolute abundance of each unique TCRbeta CDR3 rearrangement, sequence reads were collapsed and filtered. For each sample, productive Simpson clonality was calculated as the square root of Simpson's diversity index across productive rearrangements. In its TCRdb copy, this immuneACCESS table keeps in-frame sequences only and misses some clones. Where compared with another copy, unresolved V genes explain less than half of these, and the others have no known cause. That table supplies the V and J calls and clone size; D and trimming were determined from the DNA. This sample lists 100,000 to 140,000 clones; around nine tenths were detected once. 1% to 1.5% of the sample is held by the ten biggest clonotypes.

The CDR3 goes from the cysteine to the phenylalanine over 14 residues. Only CDR3 DNA remains: 42 bases, in frame from the first base. V loses 8 bases of germline sequence and J loses 8 bases, and the interval between the two ends is 21 bases. The germline V gene sets CDR1 to SGHVS and CDR2 to FQNEAQ. Collaborating institutions collected whole blood in K2EDTA tubes following their own protocols. For TCRbeta analysis, collaborators shipped samples in one of three forms: frozen whole blood, isolated PBMCs, or DNA extracted from either of those sample types. On this clone itself: Its antigen remains unidentified. No base quality information exists; no much larger clone differs at one position.

The rearranged chain carries TRBV7-8 and TRBJ1-1; the D gene lacks a confident call. The specimen sequenced was peripheral blood. This sequence was found in a woman in her twenties or thirties with acute or convalescent COVID-19. The CDR3 region reads CASSPTLRAGEAFF. The DNA reads TGTGCCAGCTCGCCCACCCTGAGGGCAGGAGAAGCTTTCTTT. The reference TRBV7-8 and TRBJ1-1 proteins fill in what lies around the CDR3, so the full variable domain reads GAGVSQSPRYKVAKRGQDVALRCDPISGHVSLFWYQQALGQGPEFLTYFQNEAQLDKSGLPSDRFFAERPEGSVSTLKIQRTQQEDSAVYLCASSPTLRAGEAFFGQGTRLTVV.